These T cell receptor beta chains were read from a single sample in a study of chemoradiotherapy in HPV16-positive cancers. Generated by immunoSEQ multiplex PCR, the TCRdb table keeps only in-frame clones and is missing some. The table has about 12,000 clones, roughly four fifths seen once. The biological material was taken from a patient who underwent chemoradiotherapy. All receptors come from a human donor with HPV-associated anogenital cancer. The CDR3 runs from the conserved cysteine through the conserved F or W. The D gene is left open where the match is weak. The size entry is marked missing in some rows and otherwise reads once, few, many or a size class.

V gene	J gene	D gene	clone size	CDR3 DNA	CDR3 protein
TRBV15	TRBJ1-1	.	.	TGTGCCACCAGCAGAGATCTGGAGGGGAACACTGAAGCTTTCTTT	CATSRDLEGNTEAFF
TRBV5-1	TRBJ2-5	.	.	TGCGCCAGCAGCTTGTGGACGGGTTATCAAGAGACCCAGTACTTC	CASSLWTGYQETQYF
TRBV11-2	TRBJ1-1	.	.	TGTGCCAGCAGCCCTGGACACACTGAAGCTTTCTTT	CASSPGHTEAFF
TRBV5-6	TRBJ2-1	.	.	TGTGCCAGCAGCTTTACATACAATGAGCAGTTCTTC	CASSFTYNEQFF
TRBV7-3	TRBJ2-1	TRBD1	.	TGTGCCAGCAGTCGGACAGGGAATGAGCAGTTCTTC	CASSRTGNEQFF
TRBV29-1	TRBJ2-7	TRBD1	few	TGCAGCGCGGGACAGGGTTCTGGCGAGCAGTACTTC	CSAGQGSGEQYF
TRBV10-3	TRBJ1-4	.	.	TGTGCCATCAGTGACAGGGGCGGTAATGAAAAACTGTTTTTT	CAISDRGGNEKLFF
TRBV10-3	TRBJ2-7	.	.	TGTGCCATCAATAGGGACACCTCCTACGAGCAGTACTTC	CAINRDTSYEQYF
TRBV7-9	TRBJ2-5	TRBD1	.	TGTGCCAGCAGCTCACCGGGACAGCAAGAGACCCAGTACTTC	CASSSPGQQETQYF
TRBV11-2	TRBJ1-4	.	few	TGTGCCAGCAGCTTAATCCCTGGTGAAAAACTGTTTTTT	CASSLIPGEKLFF